Listed below are T cell receptor beta chains from one sample, sequenced in a study of molecular identifiers for immune sequencing clone quantification. TCRdb re-derived calls from the PCR reads in MiXCR, one entry per CDR3 protein. The sample carries a few hundred thousand distinct CDR3 sequences, around 23% recorded once. Sequencing input: naive CD8+ T cells from blood, with Jurkat cell RNA spiked in. The receptors come from a human donor in good health. Some libraries in this study had Jurkat cell RNA spiked in. The CDR3 runs from the conserved cysteine through the conserved F or W. The order of the fields is D gene, V gene, J gene, clone size, CDR3 DNA, CDR3 protein. D genes are given only for firm matches. Some rows mark clone size as missing; the rest say once, few, many or name a class of expanded clone.

>TRBD1|TRBV3-1|TRBJ2-5|NA
TGTGCCAGCAGCCAAGATGTCGGGACAGCCCAAGAGACCCAGTACTTC
CASSQDVGTAQETQYF
>NA|TRBV4-2|TRBJ2-5|NA
TGTGCCAGCAGCCCGTTAGCAAGCACGGAGACCCAGTACTTC
CASSPLASTETQYF
>NA|TRBV7-2|TRBJ2-7|NA
TGTGCCAGCAGCTTTAGCCGATCGGGGGCCAACTCCTACGAGCAGTACTTC
CASSFSRSGANSYEQYF
>NA|TRBV7-9|TRBJ2-7|few
TGTGCCAGCAGCCAGGTCGGCGGACATCCGACCTCCTACGAGCAGTACTTC
CASSQVGGHPTSYEQYF
>NA|TRBV5-6|TRBJ2-7|NA
TGTGCCAGCAGCCTCGGGACGTCGCCCTACGAGCAGTACTTC
CASSLGTSPYEQYF
>NA|TRBV4-3|TRBJ2-1|NA
TGCGCCAGCAGTCAAGATCACGGCAGGGGGAGGTACAATGAGCAGTTCTTC
CASSQDHGRGRYNEQFF
>NA|TRBV6-2/TRBV6-3|TRBJ1-1|NA
TGTGCCAGCAGGGACGAGGGATGGACTGAAGCTTTCTTT
CASRDEGWTEAFF
>NA|TRBV27|TRBJ1-2|NA
TGTGCCAGCAGTTTCGGGGGAGACTATGGCTACGCCTTC
CASSFGGDYGYAF
>TRBD1|TRBV12-3/TRBV12-4|TRBJ2-5|NA
TGTGCCAGCAGTTTACCGGGACAGGGGGTAAGAGAGACCCAGTACTTC
CASSLPGQGVRETQYF
>NA|TRBV7-9|TRBJ2-3|many
TGTGCCAGCAGCCTAGCCCTGCAGCGCACAGATACGCAGTATTTT
CASSLALQRTDTQYF
>NA|TRBV7-2|TRBJ2-3|many
TGTGCCAGCAGCGCCCCGGATGGGGTAGACTTCACAGATACGCAGTATTTT
CASSAPDGVDFTDTQYF
>TRBD2|TRBV28|TRBJ2-1|many
TGTGCCAGCACCCTAGCGGGATTTCGCAATGAGCAGTTCTTC
CASTLAGFRNEQFF
>TRBD2|TRBV5-1|TRBJ2-7|many
TGCGCCAGCAGCGAGGACGGGACTAGCGATTACGAGCAGTACTTC
CASSEDGTSDYEQYF
>NA|TRBV29-1|TRBJ2-1|many
TGCAGCGTTGGTCGGGATTACAATGAGCAGTTCTTC
CSVGRDYNEQFF
>TRBD2|TRBV20-1|TRBJ2-2|NA
TGCAGTGCCAGGACTAGCGGGAGGGACACCGGGGAGCTGTTTTTT
CSARTSGRDTGELFF
>NA|TRBV24-1|TRBJ2-1|many
TGTGCCACCAGTGATTCCTCCACCTACAATGAGCAGTTCTTC
CATSDSSTYNEQFF
>NA|TRBV20-1|TRBJ2-7|NA
TGCAGTGCTAGACCACGGACAGGACTATACTACGAGCAGTACTTC
CSARPRTGLYYEQYF
>NA|TRBV6-2/TRBV6-3|TRBJ2-7|NA
TGTGCCAGCAGTTATGGGGGGGACAGTTGGTACAACGAGCAGTACTTC
CASSYGGDSWYNEQYF
>NA|TRBV6-1|TRBJ2-5|few
TGTGCCAGCAGTGAAATGAGGATACTCAGGAAGGAAGAGACCCAGTACTTC
CASSEMRILRKEETQYF
>NA|TRBV27|TRBJ1-2|NA
TGTGCCTGCAGTTTGGAAAGGAGCAACTTCTATGGCTACACCTTC
CACSLERSNFYGYTF
>NA|TRBV18|TRBJ2-7|many
TGTGCCAGCCCGACTTGGGAGCAGTACTTC
CASPTWEQYF
>TRBD1|TRBV19|TRBJ2-3|NA
TGTGCCAGTAGTATCCAGACAGGGGCGGGAGATACGCAGTATTTT
CASSIQTGAGDTQYF
>NA|TRBV20-1|TRBJ1-1|many
TGCAGTGCTAGAGATCTTTTTATCGCAGAAGCTTTCTTT
CSARDLFIAEAFF
>NA|TRBV20-1|TRBJ2-4|few
TGCAGTGCTCTCAACGGGCAGATAGCCAAAAACATTCAGTACTTC
CSALNGQIAKNIQYF
>TRBD2|TRBV5-6|TRBJ2-7|NA
TGTGCCAGCAGCTGGAGTACTAGCGGGTACGAGCAGTACTTC
CASSWSTSGYEQYF
>NA|TRBV12-3/TRBV12-4|TRBJ1-2|once
TGTGCCAGCACCCCTGGGTCCCTTGAGGGCTACACCTTT
CASTPGSLEGYTF
>NA|TRBV7-9|TRBJ1-1|many
TGTGCCAGCAGTGGAGCTTCGAACACTGAAGCTTTCTTT
CASSGASNTEAFF
>NA|TRBV7-9|TRBJ2-7|few
TGTGCCAGCAGCTTGGGACACGGCGGCGACGAGCAGTACTTC
CASSLGHGGDEQYF
>NA|TRBV5-6|TRBJ2-5|many
TGTGCCAGCAGCTTGGCGGCTAGCCTCCGAGAGACCCAGTACTTC
CASSLAASLRETQYF
>NA|TRBV29-1|TRBJ2-7|many
TGCAGCGGATCGGACAGCGCGTCCTACGAGCAGTACTTC
CSGSDSASYEQYF
>TRBD1|TRBV5-1|TRBJ2-2|NA
TGCGCCAGCAGCTTGGTTGTCGGGACAGGTCCCGGGGAGCTGTTTTTT
CASSLVVGTGPGELFF
>TRBD2|TRBV20-1|TRBJ2-3|few
TGCAGTGCTGTTATAGCGGGAGCTTTAGATACGCAGTATTTT
CSAVIAGALDTQYF
>NA|TRBV5-5|TRBJ2-5|NA
TGTGCCAGCAGCTTGGAGGCAGTAGAAGAGACCCAGTACTTC
CASSLEAVEETQYF
>NA|TRBV2|TRBJ2-5|few
TGTGCCAGCAGTGGTAGGGACTGGATGCATGTGGCCCAGTACTTC
CASSGRDWMHVAQYF
>TRBD2|TRBV7-2|TRBJ2-1|NA
TGTGCCAGCAGCTTCCCCCTAACTAGCGGGGGGACCTACAATGAGCAGTTCTTC
CASSFPLTSGGTYNEQFF
>TRBD2|TRBV25-1|TRBJ2-7|few
TGTGCCAGCAGTGAAGTCCGGGTTAGCGGGAGTATACACGAGCAGTACTTC
CASSEVRVSGSIHEQYF
>NA|TRBV25-1|TRBJ1-6|many
TGTGCCAGCAGTGAGGGAGATTCACCCCTCCACTTT
CASSEGDSPLHF
>TRBD2|TRBV9|TRBJ2-5|NA
TGTGCCAGCAGCGTTGGGGGACTACTCCAAGAGACCCAGTACTTC
CASSVGGLLQETQYF
>TRBD1|TRBV6-6|TRBJ1-5|many
TGTGCCAGCAGTGCAACAGGGGGGGGTAATCAGCCCCAGCATTTT
CASSATGGGNQPQHF
>NA|TRBV2|TRBJ1-1|NA
TGTGCCAGCAGGGAACAATTTATCCCCTCCCTGAACACTGAAGCTTTCTTT
CASREQFIPSLNTEAFF
>NA|TRBV7-2|TRBJ1-1|NA
TGTGCCAGCAGCTTCTTGGACTTGAACACTGAAGCTTTCTTT
CASSFLDLNTEAFF
>TRBD1|TRBV27|TRBJ1-6|few
TGTGCCAGCAGCCCTGGACAGGGGTATTCCTATAATTCACCCCTCCACTTT
CASSPGQGYSYNSPLHF